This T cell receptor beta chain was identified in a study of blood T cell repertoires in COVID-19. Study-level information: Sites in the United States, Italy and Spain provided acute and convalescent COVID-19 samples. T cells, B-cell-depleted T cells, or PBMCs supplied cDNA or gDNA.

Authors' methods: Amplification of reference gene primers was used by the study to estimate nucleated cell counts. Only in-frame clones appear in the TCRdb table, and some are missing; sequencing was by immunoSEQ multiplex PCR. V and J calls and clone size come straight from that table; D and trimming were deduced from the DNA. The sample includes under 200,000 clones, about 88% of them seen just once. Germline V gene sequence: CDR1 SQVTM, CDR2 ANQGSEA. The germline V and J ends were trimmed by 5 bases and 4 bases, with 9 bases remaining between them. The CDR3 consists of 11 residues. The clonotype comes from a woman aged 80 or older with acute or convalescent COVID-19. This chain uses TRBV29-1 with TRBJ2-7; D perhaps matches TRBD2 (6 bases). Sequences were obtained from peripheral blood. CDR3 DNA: TGCAGCGTTCGACGGGGGTACGAGCAGTACTTC. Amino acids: CSVRRGYEQYF.